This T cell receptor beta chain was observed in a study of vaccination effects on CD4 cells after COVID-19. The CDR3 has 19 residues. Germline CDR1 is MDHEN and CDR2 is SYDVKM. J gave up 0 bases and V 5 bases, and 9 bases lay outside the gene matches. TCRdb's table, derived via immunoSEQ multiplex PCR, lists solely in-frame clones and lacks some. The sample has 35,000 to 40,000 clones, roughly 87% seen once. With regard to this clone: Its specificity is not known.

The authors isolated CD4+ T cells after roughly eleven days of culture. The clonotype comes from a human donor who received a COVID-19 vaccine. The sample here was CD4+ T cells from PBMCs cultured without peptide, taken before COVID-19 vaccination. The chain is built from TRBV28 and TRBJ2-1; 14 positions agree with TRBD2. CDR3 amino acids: CASSPRLAGGSSSYNEQFF. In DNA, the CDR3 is TGTGCCAGCAGTCCACGACTAGCGGGGGGGTCAAGCTCCTACAATGAGCAGTTCTTC.